These T cell receptor beta chains were read from a single sample in a study of T cells after yellow fever vaccination. Each CDR3 protein is one row after TCRdb ran MiXCR on the 5' RACE reads. The repertoire has tens of thousands of distinct CDR3 sequences, 6.3% of them found once; the top ten carry 25%. Material: PBMCs, either bulk or a sorted T-cell subset (CD4+, CD8+, memory, or dextramer-sorted; not recorded which), obtained on the day of the yellow fever booster vaccination. All receptors come from a man under 40 who received the YFV17D yellow fever vaccine. Each CDR3 is given with its conserved first and last residue. A D gene is named only where the DNA matches it firmly. Clone size is given for some rows only: seen once, a few or many times, or a class if the clone is expanded.

V: TRBV5-1; size: few; J: TRBJ2-3; D: -; DNA: TGCGCTACACGGGGAGCTCTCACAGATACGCAGTATTTT; CDR3: CATRGALTDTQYF
V: TRBV11-3; size: medium-sized; J: TRBJ2-1; D: TRBD2; DNA: TGTGCCAGTCTGGGGACTAGCGGGAGGGTTCTTAAACACTTTGAGCAGTTCTTC; CDR3: CASLGTSGRVLKHFEQFF
V: TRBV29-1; size: few; J: TRBJ2-2; D: TRBD2; DNA: TGCAGCGTCCTGCTATTCGCCGGGACTAGCGGGATCGTAACTCCCGGGGAGCTGTTTTTT; CDR3: CSVLLFAGTSGIVTPGELFF
V: TRBV7-2; size: many; J: TRBJ1-3; D: -; DNA: TGTGCCAGCAGCCCTAGGACGACAGGAAACACCATATATTTT; CDR3: CASSPRTTGNTIYF
V: TRBV11-2; size: -; J: TRBJ2-2; D: TRBD2; DNA: TGTGCCAGCAGCTTAGATGTGTGGGAGGGCCGCACCGGGGAGCTGTTTTTT; CDR3: CASSLDVWEGRTGELFF
V: TRBV4-3; size: medium-sized; J: TRBJ2-1; D: -; DNA: TGCGCCAGCAGCCAAGATATGCGGGACAATGAGCAGTTCTTC; CDR3: CASSQDMRDNEQFF
V: TRBV24-1; size: many; J: TRBJ2-1; D: -; DNA: TGTGCCACCAGTGATCCCGCTGCCGGGTACAATGAGCAGTTCTTC; CDR3: CATSDPAAGYNEQFF
V: TRBV10-1; size: -; J: TRBJ2-7; D: TRBD2; DNA: TGCGCCAGCAGTGAAAGCGGGAAGCATTCCTACGAGCAGTACTTC; CDR3: CASSESGKHSYEQYF
V: TRBV29-1; size: -; J: TRBJ2-7; D: -; DNA: TGCAGCGTTGTGGACTACGAGCAGTACTTC; CDR3: CSVVDYEQYF
V: TRBV20-1; size: many; J: TRBJ2-3; D: -; DNA: TGCAGTGCCCCTCGGTCAAGTGATACGCAGTATTTT; CDR3: CSAPRSSDTQYF
V: TRBV25-1; size: many; J: TRBJ1-2; D: -; DNA: TGTGCCAGCAGTGAATCTGGGCATGGCTACACCTTC; CDR3: CASSESGHGYTF
V: TRBV11-2; size: many; J: TRBJ2-1; D: -; DNA: TGTGCCAGCAGCTTAGAACGCAATGAGCAGTTCTTC; CDR3: CASSLERNEQFF
V: TRBV20-1; size: -; J: TRBJ1-6; D: -; DNA: TGCAGTGCTAGACAAGATTCGGGCCTCCACTTT; CDR3: CSARQDSGLHF
V: TRBV3-1; size: -; J: TRBJ2-7; D: -; DNA: TGTGCCAGCAGCCCCCTCCCGGGAGAGCAGTACTTC; CDR3: CASSPLPGEQYF
V: TRBV4-1; size: many; J: TRBJ2-7; D: -; DNA: TGCGCCAGCAGCCAAAGAGTCTCCTACGAGCAGTACTTC; CDR3: CASSQRVSYEQYF
V: TRBV12-3/TRBV12-4; size: many; J: TRBJ1-5; D: -; DNA: TGTGCCAGCAGTTTAAGTACAGGCAATCAGCGCCAGCATTTT; CDR3: CASSLSTGNQRQHF
V: TRBV6-2/TRBV6-3; size: many; J: TRBJ1-5; D: -; DNA: TGTGCCAGCAGTCTGGGACCCGGGCTTAGCAGCAATCAGCCCCAGCATTTT; CDR3: CASSLGPGLSSNQPQHF
V: TRBV4-3; size: many; J: TRBJ1-2; D: TRBD1; DNA: TGCGCCAGCAGCCAAAAAACAGGGGCCTCTTTCGTCTATGGCTACACCTTC; CDR3: CASSQKTGASFVYGYTF
V: TRBV6-2/TRBV6-3; size: few; J: TRBJ2-1; D: -; DNA: TGTGCCAGCATGGAGGGAGGAAGGAATGAGCAGTTCTTC; CDR3: CASMEGGRNEQFF
V: TRBV20-1; size: many; J: TRBJ2-7; D: TRBD1; DNA: TGCAGTGCTAGTCTCCCGACAGGGAAAATAACCTACGAGCAGTACTTC; CDR3: CSASLPTGKITYEQYF
V: TRBV4-3; size: medium-sized; J: TRBJ2-1; D: -; DNA: TGCGCCAGCAGCCAAGAAGTCGCTAGCACTGAGCAGTTCTTC; CDR3: CASSQEVASTEQFF
V: TRBV6-4; size: many; J: TRBJ2-2; D: -; DNA: TGTGCCAGCAGTGACTCGGCTGCTGGGGAGCTGTTTTTT; CDR3: CASSDSAAGELFF
V: TRBV30; size: -; J: TRBJ2-5; D: TRBD1; DNA: TGTGCCTGGGGGACAGGAACTTTAGAGACCCAGTACTTC; CDR3: CAWGTGTLETQYF
V: TRBV7-8; size: -; J: TRBJ2-1; D: TRBD2; DNA: TGTGCCAGCAGCTTAGGAGGACTAGCGGGAGATGGGGTCTCCTACAATGAGCAGTTCTTC; CDR3: CASSLGGLAGDGVSYNEQFF
V: TRBV28; size: many; J: TRBJ1-5; D: -; DNA: TGTGCCAGCAGGGCCGCAGGGCTGGATCAGCCCCAGCATTTT; CDR3: CASRAAGLDQPQHF
V: TRBV20-1; size: few; J: TRBJ2-7; D: TRBD2; DNA: TGCAGTGCTCCTAAAAGACTAGCGGGATACGAGCAGTACTTC; CDR3: CSAPKRLAGYEQYF
V: TRBV7-2; size: many; J: TRBJ1-2; D: -; DNA: TGTGCCAGCAGCTTATTACCATGGGAGGGCAGGGGTCCTAACTATGGCTACACCTTC; CDR3: CASSLLPWEGRGPNYGYTF
V: TRBV27; size: many; J: TRBJ2-3; D: -; DNA: TGTGCCAGCCGAGGGAGCGGTCTTCGGAGCACAGATACGCAGTATTTT; CDR3: CASRGSGLRSTDTQYF
V: TRBV12-3/TRBV12-4; size: medium-sized; J: TRBJ2-3; D: -; DNA: TGTGCCAGCATCGCGGCCACAGATACGCAGTATTTT; CDR3: CASIAATDTQYF
V: TRBV7-2; size: few; J: TRBJ1-2; D: -; DNA: TGTGCCAGCAGCTTAAGGGGGACGGGTAACTATGGCTACACCTTC; CDR3: CASSLRGTGNYGYTF
V: TRBV10-2; size: many; J: TRBJ2-1; D: TRBD2; DNA: TGCGCCAGCCAGGGCGGGAGCCTAGGGGACAATGAGCAGTTCTTC; CDR3: CASQGGSLGDNEQFF
V: TRBV5-5; size: -; J: TRBJ1-2; D: TRBD1; DNA: TGTGCCAGCAGTTCAGGGGGGGGCGGAGGAGGCTACACCTTC; CDR3: CASSSGGGGGGYTF